The 30 T cell receptor beta chains in this list originate from one sample, sequenced in a study of blood T cell repertoires in COVID-19. Produced via immunoSEQ multiplex PCR; TCRdb's table is partial and in-frame only. The data contain approximately 200,000 clones, roughly 94% of them singletons. Sequenced material: peripheral blood. All receptors derive from a man aged 25-45 years with COVID-19, enrolled during active disease.

The chain couples TRBV27 to TRBJ2-1; D is uncertain. The V end lost 0 bases, the J end lost 6 bases, and 3 bases lay between the germline ends. Germline lookup yields CDR1 MNHEY and CDR2 SMNVEV (reference sequence). The CDR3 consists of 12 residues. The CDR3 loop is CASSLSRNEQFF. For the CDR3, the DNA is TGTGCCAGCAGTTTATCGCGCAATGAGCAGTTCTTC.

The rearrangement joins TRBV18 to TRBJ1-3, with TRBD1 as a possible D gene (6 bases). Looked up from germline, CDR1 is KGHSH and CDR2 is LQKENI. This CDR3 has 16 amino acids. V shed 2 bases and J shed 0 bases, with 11 bases lying between them. In nucleotides, the CDR3 is TGTGCCAGCTCACCATACAGGGAGATCTCTGGAAACACCATATATTTT. Translated, it gives CASSPYREISGNTIYF.

The CDR3: CASSSTGTEQFF. DNA of the CDR3: TGTGCCAGCAGCTCGACAGGGACTGAGCAGTTCTTC. The chain couples TRBV7-9 to TRBJ2-1, with 7 bases matching TRBD1. V lost 4 bases, J lost 9 bases, and 3 bases stayed unmatched. Germline assignment: CDR1 SEHNR and CDR2 FQNEAQ (reference sequence). This CDR3 has 12 residues.

The rearrangement links TRBV6-1 to TRBJ2-3, with D possibly being TRBD1 (6 bases). The germline V gene has CDR1 MNHNS and CDR2 SASEGT. The V and J ends lost 2 bases and 3 bases respectively, with 18 bases between them. The CDR3 is 17 residues long. The CDR3 loop is CASSELIRGSGTDTQYF. The CDR3 coding sequence is TGTGCCAGCAGTGAACTTATCAGGGGCAGCGGTACAGATACGCAGTATTTT.

V and J are TRBV6-5 and TRBJ2-7, with a weak D call TRBD1 (5 bases). This CDR3 contains 14 residues. With 5 bases removed from V and 4 bases from J, the gap between germline ends came to 15 bases. CDR1 and CDR2 (germline): MNHEY, SVGAGI. CDR3 region: CASSTSGASYEQYF. CDR3 DNA: TGTGCCAGCAGTACTTCTGGGGCATCGTACGAGCAGTACTTC.

The V call is TRBV5-4, the J call TRBJ1-2; 7 bases agree with TRBD1. Trimming at V came to 3 bases and at J to 7 bases, leaving 21 bases not matched to a gene. Germline-derived CDR1 and CDR2 are SGHNT and YYREEE (reference sequence). This CDR3 has 18 amino acids. CDR3 bases: TGTGCCAGCAGCTGGGACAGTTCCGCCCTGTTGGAAGGAACTGGCTACACCTTC. As protein: CASSWDSSALLEGTGYTF.

This clone has a single count. This chain joins TRBV18 and TRBJ2-7; D is perhaps TRBD1 (5 bases). This CDR3 has 12 amino acids. Germline CDR1 KGHSH, CDR2 LQKENI. The V and J ends lost 1 base and 5 bases respectively, with 6 bases between them. This CDR3 is CASSPQGNEQYF. The CDR3, as DNA: TGTGCCAGCTCACCACAGGGGAACGAGCAGTACTTC.

This chain links TRBV6-5 with TRBJ1-1, with unresolved D. The CDR3 spans 14 residues. CDR1 and CDR2 from the germline V gene are MNHEY and SVGAGI. V was pared by 6 bases and J by 0 bases, with 11 bases between. The DNA for the CDR3 is TGTGCCAGCAGGAGAGAGGGTTTGAACACTGAAGCTTTCTTT. It yields the protein CASRREGLNTEAFF.

This clone was detected once. The V gene is TRBV18, the J gene TRBJ1-5; D ambiguous. The germline V and J ends were trimmed by 2 bases and 5 bases, with 13 bases remaining between them. Per the germline V gene, CDR1 is KGHSH and CDR2 is LQKENI. The length of the CDR3 is 15 residues. The CDR3 DNA is TGTGCCAGCTCACCAGTGGGTGGGGAGGATCAGCCCCAGCATTTT. Protein sequence: CASSPVGGEDQPQHF.

The V and J genes are TRBV6-1 and TRBJ1-4; 10 positions match TRBD1. Per the germline V gene, CDR1 is MNHNS and CDR2 is SASEGT. The CDR3 has 16 residues. V lost 3 bases, J lost 4 bases, and 5 bases stayed unmatched. The CDR3 region is CASSEGTGEGNEKLFF. As DNA, the CDR3 is TGTGCCAGCAGTGAGGGGACAGGGGAGGGTAATGAAAAACTGTTTTTT.

This clone has only one observation. V gene TRBV6-5 combines with J gene TRBJ1-2; TRBD1 is a possible D gene (5 bases). The CDR3 length is 16 residues. Germline CDR1 is MNHEY and CDR2 is SVGAGI. Trimming cost V 2 bases and J 5 bases, with 18 bases left between them. This chain's CDR3 is CASSYMRGGGVYGYTF. The CDR3 coding sequence is TGTGCCAGCAGTTACATGCGGGGGGGAGGGGTTTATGGCTACACCTTC.

J is TRBJ1-1 and V is TRBV6-5; 10 positions match TRBD1. V trimming: 5 bases; J trimming: 3 bases; junction bases outside the gene matches: 6. The CDR3 runs 15 residues. Germline V gene lookup returns CDR1 MNHEY and CDR2 SVGAGI. CDR3 sequence: CASSTRDRGHTEAFF. The CDR3 nucleotides are TGTGCCAGCAGTACAAGGGACAGGGGCCACACTGAAGCTTTCTTT.

This CDR3 is CASSSPGGYTF. The CDR3 bases are TGTGCCAGTAGTAGTCCCGGGGGCTACACCTTC. The chain combines TRBV19 with TRBJ1-2, with no clear D. The CDR3 has 11 amino acids. Germline CDR1 reads LNHDA; CDR2 reads SQIVND (reference sequence). V shed 4 bases and J shed 8 bases, with 8 bases lying between them.

J is TRBJ2-1 and V is TRBV7-9; TRBD2 aligns across 7 bases. This CDR3 is built from 16 residues. Trimming removed 2 bases from V and 6 bases from J; junction bases left unmatched: 10. Germline CDR1 is SEHNR and CDR2 is FQNEAQ (reference sequence). The CDR3, as DNA: TGTGCCAGCAGCTTACGTCGGGCGGGGGAAACCAATGAGCAGTTCTTC. Translation gives CASSLRRAGETNEQFF. Together with reference TRBV7-9 and TRBJ2-1, the CDR3 gives the full variable domain: DTGVSQNPRHKITKRGQNVTFRCDPISEHNRLYWYRQTLGQGPEFLTYFQNEAQLEKSRLLSDRFSAERPKGSFSTLEIQRTEQGDSAMYLCASSLRRAGETNEQFFGPGTRLTVL.

The chain employs TRBV19 and TRBJ2-1; weak D call: TRBD1 (5 bases). The CDR3 length is 14 residues. Germline assignment: CDR1 LNHDA and CDR2 SQIVND (reference sequence). V was shortened by 6 bases and J by 6 bases, with 15 bases between the two germline ends. CDR3: CASSSPGSRNEQFF. The CDR3, as DNA: TGTGCCAGTAGCAGCCCAGGGTCCCGCAATGAGCAGTTCTTC.

This chain connects TRBV5-6 to TRBJ1-2; D is undetermined. The CDR3 runs to 15 residues. The germline V gene has CDR1 SGHDT and CDR2 YYEEEE. V lost 0 bases and J lost 3, with 12 bases in between. CDR3 nucleotides: TGTGCCAGCAGCTTGGACCGGGTCGGGTACTATGGCTACACCTTC. Translation gives CASSLDRVGYYGYTF.

The count of this clone is one. The chain has TRBV2 and TRBJ1-2, with a tentative D call TRBD1 (5 bases). Deletions cut 3 bases from V and 2 bases from J, with 10 bases between. Germline values: CDR1 SNHLY, CDR2 FYNNEI. CDR3 length: 14 amino acids. This CDR3 is CASSEQGINYGYTF. The CDR3 DNA reads as TGTGCCAGCAGTGAGCAGGGAATAAACTATGGCTACACCTTC.

This clone was detected only once. The gene calls are TRBV10-3 and TRBJ1-1; possibly TRBD1 for D (5 bases). With 3 bases removed from V and 5 bases from J, the gap between germline ends came to 10 bases. Germline loops: CDR1 ENHRY, CDR2 SYGVKD. This CDR3 comprises 13 residues. The CDR3 DNA reads as TGTGCCATCAGTGACAGGGCGGGGACTGAAGCTTTCTTT. Its protein is CAISDRAGTEAFF.

The chain is built from TRBV5-1 and TRBJ1-1, with D possibly being TRBD1 (6 bases). The CDR3 runs 13 residues. Trimming removed 4 bases at V and 7 bases at J, with 14 bases between. Germline CDR1 reads SGHRS; CDR2 reads YFSETQ. The CDR3 here is CASSEVQGVEAFF. CDR3 nucleotides: TGCGCCAGCAGCGAGGTACAGGGAGTTGAAGCTTTCTTT.

The chain couples TRBV6-4 to TRBJ1-6; 9 bases are shared with TRBD1. The CDR3 has 15 amino acids. The germline CDR1 and CDR2 sequences are MRHNA and SNTAGT. V dropped 6 bases and J dropped 10; count of bases not matched to a gene: 10. The CDR3: CASSEQTGGSSPLHF. CDR3 DNA: TGTGCCAGCAGCGAACAGACAGGGGGAAGCTCACCCCTCCACTTT.

This clone was detected only once. The chain carries TRBV19 and TRBJ1-3; no reliable D call. CDR3 length: 15 amino acids. The V gene's germline CDR1 is LNHDA and CDR2 SQIVND (reference sequence). CDR3 DNA: TGTGTCTCTTCACCCCTCCATGGAGGTGGAAACACCATATATTTT. Protein: CVSSPLHGGGNTIYF. Variable domain in full (rest from reference TRBV19 and TRBJ1-3): DGGITQSPKYLFRKEGQNVTLSCEQNLNHDAMYWYRQDPGQGLRLIYYSQIVNDFQKGDIAEGYSVSREKKESFPLTVTSAQKNPTAFYLCVSSPLHGGGNTIYFGEGSWLTVV.

This rearrangement joins TRBV9 to TRBJ1-1; 7 bases align to TRBD1. V lost 0 bases to trimming and J lost 2 bases; unmatched junction nucleotides: 10. The CDR3 spans 17 residues. CDR1 is SGDLS and CDR2 is YYNGEE in the germline V gene. The CDR3 here is CASSVGPTGDGNTEAFF. The CDR3, as DNA: TGTGCCAGCAGCGTAGGCCCCACAGGGGATGGAAACACTGAAGCTTTCTTT.

Note on this clone: Other DNA variants within this sample encode the same CDR3. This sequence joins TRBV19 and TRBJ1-5; 8 nucleotides match TRBD1. The CDR3 length is 14 residues. V lost 5 bases to trimming and J lost 2 bases; unmatched junction nucleotides: 2. Germline CDR1 and CDR2: LNHDA and SQIVND (reference sequence). The CDR3 DNA is TGTGCCAGTAGTGGGACAGGTGGCAATCAGCCCCAGCATTTT. It encodes CASSGTGGNQPQHF.

The DNA of the CDR3 is TGTGCCAGCAGTTTGCAGGGAGGTCAGCCCCAGCATTTT. This gives the protein CASSLQGGQPQHF. V gene TRBV2 combines with J gene TRBJ1-5, with D possibly TRBD1 on 5 matching bases. Germline lookup yields CDR1 SNHLY and CDR2 FYNNEI. V was cut by 5 bases and J by 6 bases, with 11 bases left in between. The CDR3 loop spans 13 amino acids.

The chain combines TRBV5-1 with TRBJ2-2; possibly TRBD1 for D (6 bases). From germline, CDR1 is SGHRS and CDR2 YFSETQ. Deletions cut 4 bases from V and 1 base from J, with 17 bases between. CDR3 length equals 17 residues. The CDR3 DNA sequence: TGCGCCAGCAGCCATCAGGGGTTCGGCGAGAACACCGGGGAGCTGTTTTTT. Amino acids: CASSHQGFGENTGELFF.

This sequence joins TRBV3-1 (or the pseudogene TRBV3-2) and TRBJ1-6; no firm D call. The V end lost 1 base, the J end lost 0 bases, and 7 bases lay between the germline ends. Germline lookup yields CDR1 LGHDT and CDR2 YNNKEL (reference sequence). The CDR3 consists of 16 residues. The CDR3 sequence is CASSQGLSSYNSPLHF. The CDR3 nucleotides are TGTGCCAGCAGCCAAGGTCTGAGCTCCTATAATTCACCCCTCCACTTT.

This chain joins TRBV25-1 and TRBJ1-5; D unresolved. Germline CDR1 is MGHDK and CDR2 is SYGVNS. The V end was cut by 2 bases, the J end by 6 bases, with 5 bases between. The CDR3 is 12 amino acids. The CDR3 here is CASSEASQPQHF. The CDR3 DNA is TGTGCCAGCAGTGAAGCTAGTCAGCCCCAGCATTTT.

J is TRBJ2-7 and V is TRBV30; D is undetermined. The CDR3 has 12 amino acids. Germline CDR1 GTSNPN, CDR2 SVGIG (reference sequence). Trimming removed 1 base at V and 7 bases at J, with 11 bases between. CDR3 in amino acids: CAWSDSVEEQYF. In DNA form, the CDR3 reads TGTGCCTGGAGTGATTCCGTAGAAGAGCAGTACTTC.

V gene TRBV9 combines with J gene TRBJ2-5; 9 bases map to TRBD1. The germline V gene encodes CDR1 SGDLS and CDR2 YYNGEE. The CDR3 covers 14 residues. V gave up 3 bases and J gave up 5 bases; unmatched junction bases: 5. CDR3 sequence (DNA): TGTGCCAGCAGCGATGGGACAGGGATGGAGACCCAGTACTTC. The encoded protein is CASSDGTGMETQYF.

The chain is built from TRBV6-1 and TRBJ1-5; TRBD1 is a possible D gene (5 bases). V gave up 1 base and J gave up 7 bases, with 14 bases separating them. Per the germline V gene, CDR1 is MNHNS and CDR2 is SASEGT. The CDR3 consists of 15 residues. The CDR3 protein is CASSEGVVGRQPQHF. In DNA form, the CDR3 reads TGTGCCAGCAGTGAAGGGGTCGTGGGGCGGCAGCCCCAGCATTTT.